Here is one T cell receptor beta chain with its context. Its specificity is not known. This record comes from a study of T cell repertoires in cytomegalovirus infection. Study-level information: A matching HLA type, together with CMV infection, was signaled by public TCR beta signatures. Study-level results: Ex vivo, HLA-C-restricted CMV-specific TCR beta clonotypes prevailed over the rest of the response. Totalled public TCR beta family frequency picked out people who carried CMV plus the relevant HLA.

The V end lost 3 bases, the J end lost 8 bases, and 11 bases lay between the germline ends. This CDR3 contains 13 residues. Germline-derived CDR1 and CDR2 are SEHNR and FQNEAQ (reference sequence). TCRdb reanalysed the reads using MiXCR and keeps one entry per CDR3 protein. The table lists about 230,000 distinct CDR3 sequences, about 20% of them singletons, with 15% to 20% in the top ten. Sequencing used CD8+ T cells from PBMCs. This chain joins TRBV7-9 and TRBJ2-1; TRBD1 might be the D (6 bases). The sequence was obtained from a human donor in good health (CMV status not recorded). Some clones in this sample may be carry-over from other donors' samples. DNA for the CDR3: TGTGCCAGCAGCTTTGCAGGGGTCGATGAGCAGTTCTTC. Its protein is CASSFAGVDEQFF. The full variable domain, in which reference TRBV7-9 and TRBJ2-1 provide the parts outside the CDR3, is DTGVSQNPRHKITKRGQNVTFRCDPISEHNRLYWYRQTLGQGPEFLTYFQNEAQLEKSRLLSDRFSAERPKGSFSTLEIQRTEQGDSAMYLCASSFAGVDEQFFGPGTRLTVL.